This is a list of T cell receptor beta chains from one sample in a study of cytomegalovirus exposure and HLA in healthy donors. Here immunoSEQ multiplex PCR was the method, and the copy in TCRdb shows in-frame clones only, minus some. The table records 65,000 or so clones, roughly nine tenths of them present only once. Material: PBMCs. The source is a woman between 18 and 29 years old in good health and CMV-seronegative. CDR3s include the opening cysteine and the closing phenylalanine or tryptophan. The order of the fields is clone size, V gene, D gene, J gene, CDR3 protein, CDR3 DNA. D genes are given only for firm matches. Clone size is given for some rows only: seen once, a few or many times, or a class if the clone is expanded.

size: .; V: TRBV5-1; D: TRBD2; J: TRBJ2-5; CDR3: CASSLSGSWETQYF; DNA: TGCGCCAGCAGCCTTAGCGGGAGTTGGGAGACCCAGTACTTC
size: few; V: TRBV2; D: TRBD1; J: TRBJ1-2; CDR3: CASSENRGRFYGYTF; DNA: TGTGCCAGCAGTGAAAACAGGGGGCGTTTCTATGGCTACACCTTC
size: .; V: TRBV11-2; D: .; J: TRBJ1-3; CDR3: CASSSQGFPGNTIYF; DNA: TGTGCCAGCAGCTCCCAGGGTTTTCCTGGAAACACCATATATTTT
size: .; V: TRBV7-9; D: .; J: TRBJ1-1; CDR3: CASRYSDRSAEAFF; DNA: TGTGCCAGCAGATATTCTGACAGGTCGGCTGAAGCTTTCTTT
size: few; V: TRBV28; D: .; J: TRBJ1-1; CDR3: CASRMMLGGGTEAFF; DNA: TGTGCCAGCAGGATGATGTTGGGGGGAGGCACTGAAGCTTTCTTT
size: .; V: TRBV4-2; D: .; J: TRBJ1-5; CDR3: CASSPAAHSFSHLLNQPQHF; DNA: TGTGCCAGCAGCCCCGCTGCACATTCTTTTTCGCATCTCCTTAATCAGCCCCAGCATTTT
size: .; V: TRBV7-3; D: .; J: TRBJ1-5; CDR3: CASSLPLDGNNSNQPQHF; DNA: TGTGCCAGCAGCTTACCATTGGACGGGAATAATAGCAATCAGCCCCAGCATTTT
size: .; V: TRBV5-1; D: TRBD1; J: TRBJ1-2; CDR3: CASSLSTGGSYGYTF; DNA: TGCGCCAGCAGCTTGAGTACAGGGGGCAGCTATGGCTACACCTTC
size: .; V: TRBV2; D: TRBD1; J: TRBJ1-2; CDR3: CASRGQEYGYTF; DNA: TGTGCCAGCAGGGGACAGGAATATGGCTACACCTTC
size: .; V: TRBV27; D: TRBD1; J: TRBJ2-1; CDR3: CASRGQGSYNEQFF; DNA: TGTGCCAGCAGGGGACAGGGATCCTACAATGAGCAGTTCTTC
size: .; V: TRBV5-1; D: TRBD2; J: TRBJ2-7; CDR3: CASSLGTSGPYEQYF; DNA: TGCGCCAGCAGCTTGGGGACTAGTGGACCCTACGAGCAGTACTTC